These T cell receptor beta chains were read from a single sample in a study of blood T cell repertoires in COVID-19. Some clones are missing from TCRdb's copy, which holds only in-frame ones; the method was immunoSEQ multiplex PCR. Of about 250,000 clones in the sample, more than 80% are singletons; the top ten hold 3%. Source material: peripheral blood. The receptor source for this set is a woman in her 30s with active or convalescent COVID-19. CDR3s include the opening cysteine and the closing phenylalanine or tryptophan. Fields, in order: V gene, D gene, J gene, clone size, CDR3 protein, CDR3 DNA. The D gene is left open where the match is weak. Size is omitted from some rows. Given values are once, few, many or a class for expanded clones.

V gene: TRBV6-5; D gene: NA; J gene: TRBJ1-1; clone size: once; CDR3 protein: CASSRMVRTEAFF; CDR3 DNA: TGTGCCAGCAGTCGGATGGTGAGGACTGAAGCTTTCTTT
V gene: TRBV29-1; D gene: NA; J gene: TRBJ1-2; clone size: NA; CDR3 protein: CSVDGNINLKDPYGYTF; CDR3 DNA: TGCAGCGTTGACGGGAACATCAACCTCAAGGATCCCTATGGCTACACCTTC
V gene: TRBV2; D gene: TRBD1; J gene: TRBJ1-1; clone size: NA; CDR3 protein: CASSRGTENEAFF; CDR3 DNA: TGTGCCAGCAGTAGAGGGACAGAGAATGAAGCTTTCTTT
V gene: TRBV19; D gene: NA; J gene: TRBJ1-4; clone size: few; CDR3 protein: CAIDGWRAGNPEKLFF; CDR3 DNA: TGTGCCATTGACGGTTGGAGGGCAGGGAATCCTGAAAAACTGTTTTTT
V gene: TRBV7-9; D gene: NA; J gene: TRBJ1-1; clone size: NA; CDR3 protein: CASSSGGNTEAFF; CDR3 DNA: TGTGCCAGCAGCTCGGGAGGAAACACTGAAGCTTTCTTT
V gene: TRBV24-1; D gene: TRBD2; J gene: TRBJ2-7; clone size: NA; CDR3 protein: CATSDLSGGNSYEQYF; CDR3 DNA: TGTGCCACCAGTGATTTGTCGGGGGGGAACTCCTACGAGCAGTACTTC
V gene: TRBV7-9; D gene: NA; J gene: TRBJ2-5; clone size: NA; CDR3 protein: CASSLGAPEETQYF; CDR3 DNA: TGTGCCAGCAGCTTAGGAGCGCCGGAGGAGACCCAGTACTTC
V gene: TRBV9; D gene: NA; J gene: TRBJ1-6; clone size: few; CDR3 protein: CASSVGGADSPLHF; CDR3 DNA: TGTGCCAGCAGCGTCGGGGGTGCTGATTCACCCCTCCACTTT
V gene: TRBV5-1; D gene: TRBD2; J gene: TRBJ2-3; clone size: NA; CDR3 protein: CASSLASGGARFPDTQYF; CDR3 DNA: TGCGCCAGCAGCTTGGCTAGCGGGGGGGCCCGGTTCCCAGATACGCAGTATTTT
V gene: TRBV27; D gene: NA; J gene: TRBJ1-3; clone size: NA; CDR3 protein: CASSFQGFGNTIYF; CDR3 DNA: TGTGCCAGCAGTTTTCAGGGGTTTGGAAACACCATATATTTT
V gene: TRBV7-2; D gene: NA; J gene: TRBJ2-2; clone size: NA; CDR3 protein: CASSGPGANTGELFF; CDR3 DNA: TGTGCCAGCAGCGGTCCAGGGGCGAACACCGGGGAGCTGTTTTTT
V gene: TRBV6-5; D gene: TRBD1; J gene: TRBJ1-2; clone size: NA; CDR3 protein: CASSRQGTVYGYTF; CDR3 DNA: TGTGCCAGCAGTCGGCAGGGGACAGTCTATGGCTACACCTTC
V gene: TRBV24-1; D gene: NA; J gene: TRBJ2-5; clone size: NA; CDR3 protein: CATSDARQVQETQYF; CDR3 DNA: TGTGCCACCAGTGATGCTCGACAGGTTCAAGAGACCCAGTACTTC
V gene: TRBV2; D gene: NA; J gene: TRBJ1-1; clone size: NA; CDR3 protein: CATNRDFTEAFF; CDR3 DNA: TGTGCCACTAACAGGGATTTCACTGAAGCTTTCTTT
V gene: TRBV12-3/TRBV12-4; D gene: NA; J gene: TRBJ1-2; clone size: few; CDR3 protein: CASTVGRAYGYTF; CDR3 DNA: TGTGCCAGCACCGTGGGCAGGGCCTATGGCTACACCTTC
V gene: TRBV27; D gene: NA; J gene: TRBJ1-1; clone size: once; CDR3 protein: CASLLEGRGTEAFF; CDR3 DNA: TGTGCCAGTCTCTTAGAGGGGCGGGGCACTGAAGCTTTCTTT
V gene: TRBV5-8; D gene: NA; J gene: TRBJ1-2; clone size: NA; CDR3 protein: CASSPDEGNYGYTF; CDR3 DNA: TGTGCCAGCAGCCCTGATGAGGGAAACTATGGCTACACCTTC
V gene: TRBV10-3; D gene: TRBD2; J gene: TRBJ2-2; clone size: NA; CDR3 protein: CAISPLPEAGGHVNTGELFF; CDR3 DNA: TGTGCCATCAGTCCACTCCCGGAAGCGGGGGGGCATGTAAACACCGGGGAGCTGTTTTTT
V gene: TRBV18; D gene: TRBD2; J gene: TRBJ2-2; clone size: NA; CDR3 protein: CASSLRTSGITGELFF; CDR3 DNA: TGTGCCAGCTCACTACGGACTAGCGGGATCACCGGGGAGCTGTTTTTT
V gene: TRBV13; D gene: NA; J gene: TRBJ2-3; clone size: NA; CDR3 protein: CASSLTGATTDTQYF; CDR3 DNA: TGTGCCAGCAGCTTGACAGGAGCGACCACAGATACGCAGTATTTT
V gene: TRBV7-9; D gene: NA; J gene: TRBJ2-2; clone size: NA; CDR3 protein: CASSLKRGNTGELFF; CDR3 DNA: TGTGCCAGCAGCTTAAAACGGGGGAACACCGGGGAGCTGTTTTTT
V gene: TRBV5-1; D gene: NA; J gene: TRBJ1-4; clone size: NA; CDR3 protein: CASSSTRDTEKLFF; CDR3 DNA: TGCGCCAGCAGCTCTACCCGGGACACGGAAAAACTGTTTTTT
V gene: TRBV7-9; D gene: NA; J gene: TRBJ1-3; clone size: NA; CDR3 protein: CASSPRVGLISGNTIYF; CDR3 DNA: TGTGCCAGCAGCCCCCGCGTCGGACTGATTTCTGGAAACACCATATATTTT
V gene: TRBV6-6; D gene: TRBD1; J gene: TRBJ2-7; clone size: NA; CDR3 protein: CASSSRRSTGDEQYF; CDR3 DNA: TGTGCCAGCAGTTCACGAAGATCAACAGGGGACGAGCAGTACTTC
V gene: TRBV7-7; D gene: TRBD2; J gene: TRBJ2-5; clone size: NA; CDR3 protein: CASSPRTSGQETQYF; CDR3 DNA: TGTGCTAGCAGCCCCAGGACTAGCGGGCAAGAGACCCAGTACTTC
V gene: TRBV3-1/TRBV3-2; D gene: NA; J gene: TRBJ1-6; clone size: NA; CDR3 protein: CASSQGFGGPNSPLHF; CDR3 DNA: TGTGCCAGCAGCCAAGGATTCGGGGGACCGAATTCACCCCTCCACTTT
V gene: TRBV5-4; D gene: NA; J gene: TRBJ2-3; clone size: NA; CDR3 protein: CASSQGGRGETDTQYF; CDR3 DNA: TGTGCCAGCAGCCAAGGTGGCAGGGGGGAAACAGATACGCAGTATTTT
V gene: TRBV5-1; D gene: TRBD2; J gene: TRBJ2-5; clone size: NA; CDR3 protein: CASRPSGGGPETQYF; CDR3 DNA: TGCGCCAGCAGGCCTAGCGGGGGGGGGCCGGAGACCCAGTACTTC
V gene: TRBV7-3; D gene: NA; J gene: TRBJ2-2; clone size: NA; CDR3 protein: CASSNRLAGELFF; CDR3 DNA: TGTGCCAGCAGCAACCGACTAGCCGGGGAGCTGTTTTTT
V gene: TRBV7-8; D gene: NA; J gene: TRBJ1-2; clone size: NA; CDR3 protein: CASSSEGDIGYGYTF; CDR3 DNA: TGTGCCAGCAGCTCAGAGGGGGATATCGGTTATGGCTACACCTTC
V gene: TRBV5-6; D gene: NA; J gene: TRBJ2-1; clone size: NA; CDR3 protein: CASSHGLGGEQFF; CDR3 DNA: TGTGCCAGCAGCCATGGGCTCGGGGGTGAGCAGTTCTTC
V gene: TRBV9; D gene: TRBD2; J gene: TRBJ2-7; clone size: NA; CDR3 protein: CASSVSLTAGYEQYF; CDR3 DNA: TGTGCCAGCAGCGTATCATTGACAGCGGGGTACGAGCAGTACTTC
V gene: TRBV27; D gene: NA; J gene: TRBJ2-2; clone size: NA; CDR3 protein: CASSGKGILTGELFF; CDR3 DNA: TGTGCCAGCAGTGGCAAGGGGATCTTGACCGGGGAGCTGTTTTTT
V gene: TRBV6-5; D gene: NA; J gene: TRBJ1-4; clone size: NA; CDR3 protein: CASSWGANEKLFF; CDR3 DNA: TGTGCCAGCTCATGGGGGGCTAATGAAAAACTGTTTTTT
V gene: TRBV6-2/TRBV6-3; D gene: TRBD1; J gene: TRBJ1-2; clone size: few; CDR3 protein: CASSQGGLAYGYTF; CDR3 DNA: TGTGCCAGCAGTCAGGGGGGTCTGGCCTATGGCTACACCTTC
V gene: TRBV5-1; D gene: NA; J gene: TRBJ1-5; clone size: NA; CDR3 protein: CASSLSPTGGNQPQHF; CDR3 DNA: TGCGCCAGCAGCTTGAGTCCAACCGGGGGCAATCAGCCCCAGCATTTT
V gene: TRBV14; D gene: TRBD1; J gene: TRBJ1-1; clone size: NA; CDR3 protein: CASSRPGQGPEAFF; CDR3 DNA: TGTGCCAGCAGCCGACCGGGACAGGGCCCTGAAGCTTTCTTT
V gene: TRBV5-1; D gene: NA; J gene: TRBJ2-7; clone size: NA; CDR3 protein: CASSQSKTQTTYEQYF; CDR3 DNA: TGCGCCAGCAGCCAATCAAAGACACAGACCACCTACGAGCAGTACTTC
V gene: TRBV28; D gene: NA; J gene: TRBJ2-7; clone size: few; CDR3 protein: CASSLVYYEQYF; CDR3 DNA: TGTGCCAGCAGTTTAGTTTACTACGAGCAGTACTTC